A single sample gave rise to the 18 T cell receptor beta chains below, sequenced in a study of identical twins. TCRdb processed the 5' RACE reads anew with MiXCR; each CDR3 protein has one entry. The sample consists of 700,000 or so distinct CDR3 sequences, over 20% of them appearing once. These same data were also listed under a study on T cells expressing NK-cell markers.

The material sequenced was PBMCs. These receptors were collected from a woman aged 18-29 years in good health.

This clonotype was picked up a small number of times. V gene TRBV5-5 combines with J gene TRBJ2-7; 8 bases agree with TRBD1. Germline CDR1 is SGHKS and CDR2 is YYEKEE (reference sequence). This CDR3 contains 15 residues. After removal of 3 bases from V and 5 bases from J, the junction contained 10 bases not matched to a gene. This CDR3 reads CASSWGQVAPNEQYF. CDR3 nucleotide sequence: TGTGCCAGCAGCTGGGGACAGGTCGCTCCCAACGAGCAGTACTTC.

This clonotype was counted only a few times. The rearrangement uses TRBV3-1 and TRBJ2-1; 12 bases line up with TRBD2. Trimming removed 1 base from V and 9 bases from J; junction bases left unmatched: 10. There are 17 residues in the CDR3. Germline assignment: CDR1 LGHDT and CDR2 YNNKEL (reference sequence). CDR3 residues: CASSQVELAGGGGEQFF. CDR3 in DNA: TGTGCCAGCAGCCAAGTAGAACTAGCGGGGGGCGGAGGTGAGCAGTTCTTC.

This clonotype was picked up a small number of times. CDR3 protein: CASSVDRIGKDTQYF. The CDR3 DNA reads as TGTGCCAGCAGCGTAGATCGAATTGGGAAGGATACGCAGTATTTT. This chain connects TRBV9 to TRBJ2-3; D is unresolved. This CDR3 has 15 amino acids. Germline V CDR1 and CDR2: SGDLS, YYNGEE. The V gene lost 0 bases and the J gene lost 6 bases, with 14 bases spanning the gap.

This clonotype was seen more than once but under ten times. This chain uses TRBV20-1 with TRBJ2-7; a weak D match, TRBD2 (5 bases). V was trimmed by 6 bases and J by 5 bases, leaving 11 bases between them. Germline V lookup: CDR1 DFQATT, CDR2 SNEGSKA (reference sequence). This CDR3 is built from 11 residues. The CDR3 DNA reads TGCAGTGCCAGGTCCGGGAACGAGCAGTACTTC. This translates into CSARSGNEQYF.

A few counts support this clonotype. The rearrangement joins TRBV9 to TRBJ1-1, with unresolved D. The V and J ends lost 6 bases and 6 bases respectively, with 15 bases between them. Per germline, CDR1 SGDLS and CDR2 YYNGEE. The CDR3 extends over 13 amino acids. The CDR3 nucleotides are TGTGCCAGCAACATGGGAAGTTCCTCTGAAGCTTTCTTT. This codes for CASNMGSSSEAFF.

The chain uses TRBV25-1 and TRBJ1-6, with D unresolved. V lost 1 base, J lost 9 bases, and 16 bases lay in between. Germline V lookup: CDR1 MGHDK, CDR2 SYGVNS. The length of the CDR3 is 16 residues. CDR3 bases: TGTGCCAGCAGTGAATGGAGGATCCCCGAGGGTTCACCCCTCCACTTT. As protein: CASSEWRIPEGSPLHF.

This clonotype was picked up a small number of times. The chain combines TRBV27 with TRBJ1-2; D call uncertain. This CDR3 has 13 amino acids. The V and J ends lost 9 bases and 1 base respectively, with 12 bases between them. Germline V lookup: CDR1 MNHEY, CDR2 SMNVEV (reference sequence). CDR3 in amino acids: CASCKNLNYGYTF. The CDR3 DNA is TGTGCCAGTTGTAAAAACCTTAACTATGGCTACACCTTC.

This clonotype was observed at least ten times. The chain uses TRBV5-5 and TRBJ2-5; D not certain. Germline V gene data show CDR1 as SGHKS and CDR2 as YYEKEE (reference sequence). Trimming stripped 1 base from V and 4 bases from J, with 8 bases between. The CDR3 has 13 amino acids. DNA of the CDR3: TGTGCCAGCAGCTTGATTACAGTAGAGACCCAGTACTTC. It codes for CASSLITVETQYF.

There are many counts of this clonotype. CDR3 sequence reads: CASSEGTVYEQYF. In DNA form, the CDR3 reads TGTGCCAGCAGTGAGGGGACAGTCTACGAGCAGTACTTC. The V gene is TRBV12-3 or TRBV12-4, the J gene TRBJ2-7, with TRBD1 matching 7 bases. This CDR3 spans 13 amino acids. Trimming at V came to 5 bases and at J to 3 bases, leaving 4 bases not matched to a gene.

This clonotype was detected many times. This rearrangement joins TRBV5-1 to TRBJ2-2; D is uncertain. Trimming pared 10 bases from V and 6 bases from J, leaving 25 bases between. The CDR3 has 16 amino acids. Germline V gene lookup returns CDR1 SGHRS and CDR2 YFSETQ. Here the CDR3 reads CALTRISSVGPGELFF. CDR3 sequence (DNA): TGCGCCCTAACAAGAATATCCAGCGTTGGGCCCGGGGAGCTGTTTTTT.

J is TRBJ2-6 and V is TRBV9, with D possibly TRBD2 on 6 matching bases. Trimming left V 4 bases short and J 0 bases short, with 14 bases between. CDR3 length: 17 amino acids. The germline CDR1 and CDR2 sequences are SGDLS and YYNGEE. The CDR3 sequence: CASSSGPGNSGANVLTF. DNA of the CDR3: TGTGCCAGCAGCAGCGGGCCGGGCAACTCTGGGGCCAACGTCCTGACTTTC.

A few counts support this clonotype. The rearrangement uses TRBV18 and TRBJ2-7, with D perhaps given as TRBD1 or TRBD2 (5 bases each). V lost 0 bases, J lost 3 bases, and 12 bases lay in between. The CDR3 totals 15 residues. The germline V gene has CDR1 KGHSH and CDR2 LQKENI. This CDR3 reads CASSPPGARDYEQYF. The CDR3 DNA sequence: TGTGCCAGCTCACCACCCGGGGCAAGGGACTACGAGCAGTACTTC.

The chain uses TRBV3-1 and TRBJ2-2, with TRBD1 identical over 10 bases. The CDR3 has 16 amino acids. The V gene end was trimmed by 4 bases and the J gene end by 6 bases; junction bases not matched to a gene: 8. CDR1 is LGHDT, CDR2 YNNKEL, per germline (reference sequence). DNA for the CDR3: TGTGCCAGCAGCCTCCACCGGGACAGGGGCGCCGGGGAGCTGTTTTTT. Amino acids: CASSLHRDRGAGELFF.

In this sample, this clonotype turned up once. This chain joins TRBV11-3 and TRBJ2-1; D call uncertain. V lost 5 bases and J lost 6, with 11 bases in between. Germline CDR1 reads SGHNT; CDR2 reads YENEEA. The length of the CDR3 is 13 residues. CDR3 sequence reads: CASSASLTNEQFF. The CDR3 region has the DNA TGTGCCAGCAGCGCCTCATTAACCAATGAGCAGTTCTTC.

The CDR3 here is CASSLGGGAPFFPQPQHF. The CDR3 DNA follows: TGTGCCAGCAGCTTAGGGGGAGGAGCTCCCTTTTTTCCTCAGCCCCAGCATTTT. The chain combines TRBV11-2 with TRBJ1-5; no clear D. The CDR3 has 18 amino acids. Trimming stripped 1 base from V and 6 bases from J, with 22 bases between. Germline-derived CDR1 and CDR2 are SGHAT and FQNNGV. Looking up the rest from reference TRBV11-2 and TRBJ1-5 gives the full variable domain: EAGVAQSPRYKIIEKRQSVAFWCNPISGHATLYWYQQILGQGPKLLIQFQNNGVVDDSQLPKDRFSAERLKGVDSTLKIQPAKLEDSAVYLCASSLGGGAPFFPQPQHFGDGTRLSIL.

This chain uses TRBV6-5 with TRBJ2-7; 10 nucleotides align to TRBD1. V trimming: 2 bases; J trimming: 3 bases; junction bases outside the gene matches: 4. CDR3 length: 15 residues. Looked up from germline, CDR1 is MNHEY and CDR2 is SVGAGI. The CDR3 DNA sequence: TGTGCCAGCAGTTACGGCCGGGACAGGGGCTACGAGCAGTACTTC. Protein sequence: CASSYGRDRGYEQYF.

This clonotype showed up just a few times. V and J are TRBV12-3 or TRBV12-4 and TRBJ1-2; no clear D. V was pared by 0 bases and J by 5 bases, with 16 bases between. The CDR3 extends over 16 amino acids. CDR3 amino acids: CASSLAGGKGLYGYTF. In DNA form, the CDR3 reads TGTGCCAGCAGTTTAGCGGGCGGAAAGGGCCTGTATGGCTACACCTTC.

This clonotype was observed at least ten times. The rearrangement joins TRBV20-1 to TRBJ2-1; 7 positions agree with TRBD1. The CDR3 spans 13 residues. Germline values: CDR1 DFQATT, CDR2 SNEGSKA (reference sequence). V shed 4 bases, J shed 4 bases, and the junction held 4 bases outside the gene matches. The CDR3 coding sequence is TGCAGTGCTACCCGGGACAGTTACAATGAGCAGTTCTTC. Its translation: CSATRDSYNEQFF.